This T cell receptor (beta chain) is drawn from a study of T-cell reconstitution after alpha-beta-depleted transplantation in children. The V gene end was trimmed by 5 bases and the J gene end by 5 bases; junction bases not matched to a gene: 8. The CDR3 runs 14 residues. Germline lookup yields CDR1 LNHNV and CDR2 YYDKDF (reference sequence). Preparation of the TCRbeta library was carried out with unique molecular identifiers. TCRdb recomputed calls from the PCR reads with MiXCR, one row per CDR3 protein. The sample records 490,000 or so distinct CDR3 sequences, roughly a tenth being singletons. In this sample, this clonotype turned up many times.

This clonotype originated in a child under 10 years old with inherited bone marrow failure, due to receive a stem cell transplant. Sample: PBMCs, taken before TCRalphabeta/CD19-depleted stem cell transplant. The chain joins TRBV15 to TRBJ1-2; 7 nucleotides agree with TRBD1. The CDR3 nucleotides read TGTGCCACCAGCGGGGAGACAGGGTATTATGGCTACACCTTC. It yields the protein CATSGETGYYGYTF.